This entry describes one T cell receptor (beta chain). The sample originates from a study of T-cell reconstitution after alpha-beta-depleted transplantation in children. A library of TCRbeta sequences, prepared with unique molecular identifiers, was generated. TCRdb recomputed calls from the PCR reads with MiXCR, one row per CDR3 protein. This table holds 350,000 to 400,000 distinct CDR3 sequences, around 20% found once. Sequences were derived from PBMCs from the stem cell graft donor, sampled from the stem cell graft. The receptor's source is a human donor who donated a stem cell graft to a child with acute myeloid leukemia.

The CDR3 sequence is CAISDGRETPYEQYF. The CDR3 coding sequence is TGTGCCATCAGTGATGGGCGGGAGACCCCCTACGAGCAGTACTTC. The chain combines TRBV10-3 with TRBJ2-7, with 7 bases identical to TRBD2. V was clipped by 3 bases and J by 2 bases; unmatched bases: 7. The CDR3 extends over 15 amino acids. Germline lookup yields CDR1 ENHRY and CDR2 SYGVKD.